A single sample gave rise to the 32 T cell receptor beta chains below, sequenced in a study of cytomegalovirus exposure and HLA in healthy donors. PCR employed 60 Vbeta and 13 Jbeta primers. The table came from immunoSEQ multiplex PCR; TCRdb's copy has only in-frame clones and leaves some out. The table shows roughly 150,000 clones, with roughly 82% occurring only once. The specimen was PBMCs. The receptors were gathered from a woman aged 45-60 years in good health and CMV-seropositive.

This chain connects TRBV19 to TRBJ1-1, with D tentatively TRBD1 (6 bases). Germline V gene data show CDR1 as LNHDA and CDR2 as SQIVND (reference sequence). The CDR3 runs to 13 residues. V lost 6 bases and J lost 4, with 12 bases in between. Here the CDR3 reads CASRETGITEAFF. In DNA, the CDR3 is TGTGCCAGTAGGGAGACAGGAATCACTGAAGCTTTCTTT. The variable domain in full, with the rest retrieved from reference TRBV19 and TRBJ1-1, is DGGITQSPKYLFRKEGQNVTLSCEQNLNHDAMYWYRQDPGQGLRLIYYSQIVNDFQKGDIAEGYSVSREKKESFPLTVTSAQKNPTAFYLCASRETGITEAFFGQGTRLTVV.

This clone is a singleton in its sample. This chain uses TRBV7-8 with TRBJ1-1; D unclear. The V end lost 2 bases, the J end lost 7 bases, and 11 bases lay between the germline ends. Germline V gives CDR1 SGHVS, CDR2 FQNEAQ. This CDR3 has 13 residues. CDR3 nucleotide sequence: TGTGCCAGCAGCTTAATCGGGTTCAGTGAAGCTTTCTTT. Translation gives CASSLIGFSEAFF.

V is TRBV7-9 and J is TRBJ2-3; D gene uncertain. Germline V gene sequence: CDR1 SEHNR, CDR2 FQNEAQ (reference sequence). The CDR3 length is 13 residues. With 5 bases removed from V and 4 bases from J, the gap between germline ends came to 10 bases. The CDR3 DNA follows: TGTGCCAGCAGCCGCGGTTCCGCAGATACGCAGTATTTT. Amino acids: CASSRGSADTQYF.

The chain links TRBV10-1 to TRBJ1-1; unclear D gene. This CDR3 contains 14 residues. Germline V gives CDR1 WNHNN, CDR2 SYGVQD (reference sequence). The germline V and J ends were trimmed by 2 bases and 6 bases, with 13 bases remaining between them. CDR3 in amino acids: CASSEVGRSPEAFF. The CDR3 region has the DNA TGCGCCAGCAGTGAGGTAGGGAGGTCCCCTGAAGCTTTCTTT.

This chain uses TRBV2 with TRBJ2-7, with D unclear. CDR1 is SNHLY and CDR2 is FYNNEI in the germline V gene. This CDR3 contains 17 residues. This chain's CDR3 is CGSHGRLQQQSGYEQYF. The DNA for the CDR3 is TGTGGCAGTCACGGAAGGCTACAGCAACAGTCCGGCTACGAGCAGTACTTC. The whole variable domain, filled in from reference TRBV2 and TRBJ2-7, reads EPEVTQTPSHQVTQMGQEVILRCVPISNHLYFYWYRQILGQKVEFLVSFYNNEISEKSEIFDDQFSVERPDGSNFTLKIRSTKLEDSAMYFCGSHGRLQQQSGYEQYFGPGTRLTVT.

CDR3 loop: CASRATGGTSTGELFF. As DNA, the CDR3 is TGTGCCAGCAGGGCGACTGGGGGGACTAGTACTGGGGAGCTGTTTTTT. The chain recombines TRBV7-8 with TRBJ2-2, with 8 bases that match TRBD2. The junction had 14 bases not matched to a gene; V was cut back by 6 bases and J by 8 bases. CDR1 and CDR2 (germline): SGHVS, FQNEAQ. CDR3 length: 16 residues.

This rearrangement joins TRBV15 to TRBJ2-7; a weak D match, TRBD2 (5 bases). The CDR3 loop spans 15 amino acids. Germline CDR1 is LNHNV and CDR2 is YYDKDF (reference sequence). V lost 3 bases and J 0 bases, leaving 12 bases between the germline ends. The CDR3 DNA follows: TGTGCCACCAGCAGTTTCGACGGGAACTCCTACGAGCAGTACTTC. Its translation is CATSSFDGNSYEQYF.

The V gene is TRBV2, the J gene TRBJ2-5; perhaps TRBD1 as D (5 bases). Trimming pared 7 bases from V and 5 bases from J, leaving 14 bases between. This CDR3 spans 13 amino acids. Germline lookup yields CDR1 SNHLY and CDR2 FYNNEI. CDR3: CASKGRESETQYF. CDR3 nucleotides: TGTGCCAGCAAAGGCAGGGAATCGGAGACCCAGTACTTC.

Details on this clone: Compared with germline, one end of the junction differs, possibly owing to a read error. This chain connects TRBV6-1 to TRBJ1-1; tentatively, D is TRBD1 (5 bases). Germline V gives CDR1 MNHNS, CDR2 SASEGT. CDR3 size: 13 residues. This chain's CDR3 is CASSPGMNAEAFF. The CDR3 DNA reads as TGTGCCAGCAGTCCAGGGATGAACGCTGAAGCTTTCTTT.

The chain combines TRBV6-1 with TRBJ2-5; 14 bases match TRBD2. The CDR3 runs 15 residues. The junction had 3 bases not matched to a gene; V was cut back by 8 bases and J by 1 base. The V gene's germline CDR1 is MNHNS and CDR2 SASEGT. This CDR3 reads CASGGLAGGQETQYF. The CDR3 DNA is TGTGCCAGCGGAGGACTAGCGGGGGGCCAAGAGACCCAGTACTTC.

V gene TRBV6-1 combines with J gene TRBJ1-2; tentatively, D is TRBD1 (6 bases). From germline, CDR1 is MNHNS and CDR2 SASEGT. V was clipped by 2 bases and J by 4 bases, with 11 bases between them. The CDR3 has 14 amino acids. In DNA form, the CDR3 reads TGTGCCAGCAGTGAATGGGGGACATTCTATGGCTACACCTTC. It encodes CASSEWGTFYGYTF.

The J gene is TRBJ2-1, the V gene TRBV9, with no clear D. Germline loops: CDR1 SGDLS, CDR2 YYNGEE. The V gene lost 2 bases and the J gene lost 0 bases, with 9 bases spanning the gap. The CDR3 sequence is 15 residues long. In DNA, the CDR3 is TGTGCCAGCAGCGTGGCGGCAAGCTCCTACAATGAGCAGTTCTTC. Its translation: CASSVAASSYNEQFF.

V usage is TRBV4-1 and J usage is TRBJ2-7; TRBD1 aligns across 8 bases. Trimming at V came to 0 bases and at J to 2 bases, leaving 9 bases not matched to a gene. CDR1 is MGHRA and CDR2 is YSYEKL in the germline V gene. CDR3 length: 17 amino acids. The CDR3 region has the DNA TGCGCCAGCAGCCAAGACGCCGGTGGACAGGGAACCTACGAGCAGTACTTC. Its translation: CASSQDAGGQGTYEQYF.

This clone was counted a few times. The chain's CDR3 is CASSAVEGYEQYF. The CDR3, as DNA: TGTGCCAGCAGTGCCGTGGAGGGATACGAGCAGTACTTC. The chain employs TRBV6-5 and TRBJ2-7, with D maybe TRBD2 (6 bases). This CDR3 comprises 13 residues. The germline CDR1 and CDR2 sequences are MNHEY and SVGAGI. V lost 5 bases and J 4 bases, leaving 12 bases between the germline ends.

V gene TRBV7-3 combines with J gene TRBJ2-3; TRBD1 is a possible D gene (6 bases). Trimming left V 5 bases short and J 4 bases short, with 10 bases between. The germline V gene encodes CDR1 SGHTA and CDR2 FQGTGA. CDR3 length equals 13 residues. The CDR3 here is CASSLNRADTQYF. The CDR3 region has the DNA TGTGCCAGCAGCCTCAACAGGGCAGATACGCAGTATTTT.

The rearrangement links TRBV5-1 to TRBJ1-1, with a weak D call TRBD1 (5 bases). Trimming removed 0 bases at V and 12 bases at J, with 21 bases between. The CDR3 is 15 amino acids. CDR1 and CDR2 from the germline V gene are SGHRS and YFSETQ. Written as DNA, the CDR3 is TGCGCCAGCAGCTTGGCCGATGGACAAGCCGGTCGACCTTTCTTT. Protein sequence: CASSLADGQAGRPFF. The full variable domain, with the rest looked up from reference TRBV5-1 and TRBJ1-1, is KAGVTQTPRYLIKTRGQQVTLSCSPISGHRSVSWYQQTPGQGLQFLFEYFSETQRNKGNFPGRFSGRQFSNSRSEMNVSTLELGDSALYLCASSLADGQAGRPFFGQGTRLTVV.

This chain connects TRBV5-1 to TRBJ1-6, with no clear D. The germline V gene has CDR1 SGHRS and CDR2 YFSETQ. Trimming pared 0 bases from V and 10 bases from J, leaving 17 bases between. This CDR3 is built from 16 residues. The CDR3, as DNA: TGCGCCAGCAGCTTGGGACCCGGTGGAGAGAACTCACCCCTCCACTTT. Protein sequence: CASSLGPGGENSPLHF. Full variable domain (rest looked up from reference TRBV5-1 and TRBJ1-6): KAGVTQTPRYLIKTRGQQVTLSCSPISGHRSVSWYQQTPGQGLQFLFEYFSETQRNKGNFPGRFSGRQFSNSRSEMNVSTLELGDSALYLCASSLGPGGENSPLHFGNGTRLTVT.

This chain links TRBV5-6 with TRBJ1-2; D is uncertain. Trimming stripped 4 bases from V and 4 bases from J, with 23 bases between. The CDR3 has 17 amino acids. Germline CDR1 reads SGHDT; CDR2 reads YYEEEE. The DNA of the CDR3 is TGTGCCAGCAGCATATCGTGGGAGATACTTCCTGTCTATGGCTACACCTTC. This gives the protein CASSISWEILPVYGYTF.

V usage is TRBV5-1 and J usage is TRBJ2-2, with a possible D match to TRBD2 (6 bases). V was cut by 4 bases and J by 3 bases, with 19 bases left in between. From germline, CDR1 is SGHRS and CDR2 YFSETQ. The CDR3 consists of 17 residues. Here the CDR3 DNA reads TGCGCCAGCAGCCCCACGGGCGGAGGGCGCGACACCGGGGAGCTGTTTTTT. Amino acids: CASSPTGGGRDTGELFF.

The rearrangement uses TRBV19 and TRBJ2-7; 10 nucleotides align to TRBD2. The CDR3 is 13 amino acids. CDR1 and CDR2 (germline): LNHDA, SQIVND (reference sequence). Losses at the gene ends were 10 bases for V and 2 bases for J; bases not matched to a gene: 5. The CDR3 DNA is TGTGCCACTAAGCGGGGGGGAACCTACGAGCAGTACTTC. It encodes CATKRGGTYEQYF.

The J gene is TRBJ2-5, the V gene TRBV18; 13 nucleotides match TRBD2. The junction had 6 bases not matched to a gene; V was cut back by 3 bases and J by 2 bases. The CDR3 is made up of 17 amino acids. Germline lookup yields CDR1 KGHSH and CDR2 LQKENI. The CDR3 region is CASSPRSTSGGQETQYF. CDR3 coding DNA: TGTGCCAGCTCACCCCGATCGACTAGCGGGGGGCAAGAGACCCAGTACTTC.

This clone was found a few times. Written as DNA, the CDR3 is TGTGCCAGCAGCCCGCGGGACTTTTCCTCAGATACGCAGTATTTT. Protein product: CASSPRDFSSDTQYF. V gene TRBV7-9 combines with J gene TRBJ2-3; a possible D gene is TRBD2 (6 bases). V was cut by 5 bases and J by 4 bases, with 16 bases left in between. CDR1 and CDR2 (germline): SEHNR, FQNEAQ (reference sequence). CDR3 length equals 15 residues.

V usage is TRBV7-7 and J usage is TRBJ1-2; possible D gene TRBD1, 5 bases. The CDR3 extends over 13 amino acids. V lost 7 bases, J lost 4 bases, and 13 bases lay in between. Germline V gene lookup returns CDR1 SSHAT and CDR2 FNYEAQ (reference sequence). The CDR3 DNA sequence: TGTGCCAGCACCAAACAGGTCTCCTATGGCTACACCTTC. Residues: CASTKQVSYGYTF.

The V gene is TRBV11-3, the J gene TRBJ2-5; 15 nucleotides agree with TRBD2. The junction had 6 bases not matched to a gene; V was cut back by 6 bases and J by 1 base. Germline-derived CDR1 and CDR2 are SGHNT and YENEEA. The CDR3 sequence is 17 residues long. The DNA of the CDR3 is TGTGCCAGCAGTCCGGGACTAGCGGGGGGCGTCCAAGAGACCCAGTACTTC. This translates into CASSPGLAGGVQETQYF. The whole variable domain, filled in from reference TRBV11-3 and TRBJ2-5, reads EAGVVQSPRYKIIEKKQPVAFWCNPISGHNTLYWYLQNLGQGPELLIRYENEEAVDDSQLPKDRFSAERLKGVDSTLKIQPAELGDSAVYLCASSPGLAGGVQETQYFGPGTRLLVL.

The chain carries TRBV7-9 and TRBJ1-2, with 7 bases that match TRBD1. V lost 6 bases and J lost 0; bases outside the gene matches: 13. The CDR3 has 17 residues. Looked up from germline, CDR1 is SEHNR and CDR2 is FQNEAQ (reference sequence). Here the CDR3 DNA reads TGTGCCAGCAGGAGCAATGACGGGGACAGCGCTAACTATGGCTACACCTTC. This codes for CASRSNDGDSANYGYTF.

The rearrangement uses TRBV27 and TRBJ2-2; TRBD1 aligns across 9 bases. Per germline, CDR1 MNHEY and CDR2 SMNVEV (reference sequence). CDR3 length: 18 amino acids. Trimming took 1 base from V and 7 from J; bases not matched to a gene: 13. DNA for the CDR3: TGTGCCAGCAGTTTATTCCCGGGACAGGGACATGAGGTCGGGGAGCTGTTTTTT. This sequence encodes CASSLFPGQGHEVGELFF.

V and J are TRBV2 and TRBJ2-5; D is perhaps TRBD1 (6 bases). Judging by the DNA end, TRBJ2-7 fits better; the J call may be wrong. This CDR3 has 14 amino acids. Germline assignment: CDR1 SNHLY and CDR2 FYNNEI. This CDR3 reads CASSVPGQIYEQYF. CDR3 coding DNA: TGTGCCAGCAGTGTCCCAGGACAGATCTACGAGCAGTACTTC.

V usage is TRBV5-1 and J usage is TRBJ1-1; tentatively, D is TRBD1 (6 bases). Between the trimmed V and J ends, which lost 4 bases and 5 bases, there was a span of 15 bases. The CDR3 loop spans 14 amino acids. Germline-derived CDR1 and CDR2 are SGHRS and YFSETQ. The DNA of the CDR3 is TGCGCCAGCAGCGCGTATAGGACAGATACTGAAGCTTTCTTT. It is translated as CASSAYRTDTEAFF.

CDR3 sequence: CASRTGLTSGNTIYF. CDR3 nucleotides: TGTGCCAGCAGAACGGGACTGACCTCTGGAAACACCATATATTTT. This chain uses TRBV6-5 with TRBJ1-3; D perhaps matches TRBD1 (5 bases). Looked up from germline, CDR1 is MNHEY and CDR2 is SVGAGI. This CDR3 spans 15 amino acids. Trimming took off 6 bases at V and 0 bases at J, with 12 bases between the two ends.

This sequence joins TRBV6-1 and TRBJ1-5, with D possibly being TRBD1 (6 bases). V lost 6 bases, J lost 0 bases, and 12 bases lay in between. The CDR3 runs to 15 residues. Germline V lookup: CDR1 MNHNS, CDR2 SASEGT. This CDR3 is CASRSGVYSNQPQHF. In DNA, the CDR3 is TGTGCCAGCAGATCAGGGGTTTATAGCAATCAGCCCCAGCATTTT.

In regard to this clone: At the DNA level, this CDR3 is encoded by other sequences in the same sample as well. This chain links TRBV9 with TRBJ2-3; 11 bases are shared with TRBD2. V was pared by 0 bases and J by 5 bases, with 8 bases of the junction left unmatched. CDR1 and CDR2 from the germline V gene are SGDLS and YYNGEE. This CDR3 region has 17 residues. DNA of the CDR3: TGTGCCAGCAGCGTAGTAGGTAGCGGGGGGGCGGGAGATACGCAGTATTTT. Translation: CASSVVGSGGAGDTQYF. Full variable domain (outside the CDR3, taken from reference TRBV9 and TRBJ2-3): DSGVTQTPKHLITATGQRVTLRCSPRSGDLSVYWYQQSLDQGLQFLIQYYNGEERAKGNILERFSAQQFPDLHSELNLSSLELGDSALYFCASSVVGSGGAGDTQYFGPGTRLTVL.

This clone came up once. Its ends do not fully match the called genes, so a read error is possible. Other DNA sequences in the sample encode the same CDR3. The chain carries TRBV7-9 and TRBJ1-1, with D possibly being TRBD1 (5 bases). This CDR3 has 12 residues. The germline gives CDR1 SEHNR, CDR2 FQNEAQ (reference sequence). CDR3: CAWGGMNTEAFF. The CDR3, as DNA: TGTGCTTGGGGGGGGATGAACACTGAAGCCTTCTTT.